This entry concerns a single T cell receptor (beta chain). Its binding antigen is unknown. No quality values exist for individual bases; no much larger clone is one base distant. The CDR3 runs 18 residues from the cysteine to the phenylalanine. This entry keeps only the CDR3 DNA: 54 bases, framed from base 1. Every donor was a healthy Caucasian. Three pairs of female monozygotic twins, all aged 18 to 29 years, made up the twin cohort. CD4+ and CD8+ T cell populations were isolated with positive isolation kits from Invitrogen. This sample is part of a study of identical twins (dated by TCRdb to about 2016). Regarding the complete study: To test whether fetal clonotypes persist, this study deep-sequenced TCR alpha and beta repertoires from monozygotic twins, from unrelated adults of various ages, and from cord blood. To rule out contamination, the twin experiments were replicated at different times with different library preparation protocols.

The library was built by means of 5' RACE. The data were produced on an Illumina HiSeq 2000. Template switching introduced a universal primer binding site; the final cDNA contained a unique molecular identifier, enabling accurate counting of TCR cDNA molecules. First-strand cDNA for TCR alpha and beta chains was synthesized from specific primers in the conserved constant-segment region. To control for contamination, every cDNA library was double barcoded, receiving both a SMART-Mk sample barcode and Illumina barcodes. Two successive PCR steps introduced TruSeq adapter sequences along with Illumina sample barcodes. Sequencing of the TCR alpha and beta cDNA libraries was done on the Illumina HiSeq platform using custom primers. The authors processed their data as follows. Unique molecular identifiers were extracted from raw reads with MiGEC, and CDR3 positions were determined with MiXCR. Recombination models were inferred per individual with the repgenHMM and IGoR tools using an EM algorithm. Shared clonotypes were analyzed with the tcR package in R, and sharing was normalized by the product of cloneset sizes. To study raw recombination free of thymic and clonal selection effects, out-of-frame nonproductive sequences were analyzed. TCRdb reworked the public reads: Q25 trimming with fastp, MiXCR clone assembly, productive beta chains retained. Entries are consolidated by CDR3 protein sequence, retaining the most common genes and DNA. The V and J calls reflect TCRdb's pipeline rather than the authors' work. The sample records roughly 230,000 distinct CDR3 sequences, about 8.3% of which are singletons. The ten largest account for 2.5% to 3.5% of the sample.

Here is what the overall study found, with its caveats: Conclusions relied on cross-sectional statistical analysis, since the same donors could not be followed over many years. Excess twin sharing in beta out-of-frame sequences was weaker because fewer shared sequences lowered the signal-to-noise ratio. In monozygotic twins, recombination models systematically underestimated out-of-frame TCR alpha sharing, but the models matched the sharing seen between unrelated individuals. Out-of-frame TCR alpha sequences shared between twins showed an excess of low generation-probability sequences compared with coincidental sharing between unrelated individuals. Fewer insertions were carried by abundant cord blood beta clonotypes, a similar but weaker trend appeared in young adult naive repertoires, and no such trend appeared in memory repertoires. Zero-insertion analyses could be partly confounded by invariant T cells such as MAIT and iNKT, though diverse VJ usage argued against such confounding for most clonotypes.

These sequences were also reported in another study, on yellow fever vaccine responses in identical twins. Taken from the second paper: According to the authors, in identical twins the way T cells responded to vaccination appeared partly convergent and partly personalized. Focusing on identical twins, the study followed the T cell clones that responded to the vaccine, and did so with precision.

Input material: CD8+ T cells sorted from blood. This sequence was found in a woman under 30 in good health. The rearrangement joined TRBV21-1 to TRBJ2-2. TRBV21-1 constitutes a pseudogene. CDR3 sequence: CASSKHFKETANTGELFF. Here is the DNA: TGTGCCAGCAGCAAACATTTTAAGGAGACAGCGAACACCGGGGAGCTGTTTTTT.